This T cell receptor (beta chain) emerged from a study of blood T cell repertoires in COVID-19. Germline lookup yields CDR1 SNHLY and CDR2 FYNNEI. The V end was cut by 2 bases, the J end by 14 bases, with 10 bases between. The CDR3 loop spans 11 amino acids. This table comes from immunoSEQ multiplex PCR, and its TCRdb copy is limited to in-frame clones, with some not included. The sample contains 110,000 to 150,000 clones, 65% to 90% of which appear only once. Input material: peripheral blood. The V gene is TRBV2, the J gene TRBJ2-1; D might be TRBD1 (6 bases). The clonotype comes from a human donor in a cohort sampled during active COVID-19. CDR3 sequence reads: CASSEWDIEFF. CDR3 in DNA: TGTGCCAGCAGTGAATGGGACATTGAGTTCTTC.